This T cell receptor beta chain was documented in a study of shared clonotypes between healthy human individuals. Germline values: CDR1 SGHRS, CDR2 YFSETQ. The length of the CDR3 is 15 residues. The ends were cut back, 0 bases at V and 4 bases at J, with 13 bases in the middle. Broader study findings: In a few donors, 4.5% to 5.5% of naive CD4 clonotypes appeared in common.

Regarding this clone: Antigen unknown. The sample contains more than one DNA sequence encoding this CDR3.

The donor cohort consisted entirely of Caucasian adults residing in Nashville, Tennessee. Sequencing was performed with immunoSEQ multiplex PCR; in TCRdb, only in-frame clones are kept and a portion is missing. Of a few million clones detected, just over 90% appear once; the ten largest clones hold 0.3% to 0.4%. This receptor was identified in a man between 18 and 35 years old in good health. Some clones in this sample may be carry-over from other donors' samples. The specimen was naive CD4+ T cells from PBMCs. The subset denotes: CD45RA+ positively selected. The chain has TRBV5-1 and TRBJ1-1; D is possibly TRBD1 (5 bases). This CDR3 is CASSLVQGGGTEAFF. CDR3 in DNA: TGCGCCAGCAGCTTGGTCCAGGGAGGAGGCACTGAAGCTTTCTTT.